The rows below give T cell receptor beta chains drawn from one sample of a study of blood T cell repertoires in COVID-19. Clones were sequenced by immunoSEQ multiplex PCR, and TCRdb holds only the in-frame ones, with some missing. The data show over 150,000 clones, with 70% to 80% seen just once and roughly 19% held by the top ten. What was sequenced was PBMCs or T cells enriched from blood (not recorded which). These receptors originate from a woman in her seventies in a cohort exposed to, infected with or recovered from COVID-19 (not recorded which). Both conserved end residues are part of each CDR3. A D gene is named only where the DNA matches it firmly. The listing skips clone size in some rows; elsewhere it reads once, few, many or a size class.

d_call: TRBD1
v_call: TRBV6-5
clone_size: few
cdr3_aa: CASVQGTGGDYGYTF

d_call: -
v_call: TRBV11-1
clone_size: once
cdr3_aa: CASSFGGNEQFF

d_call: TRBD2
v_call: TRBV15
clone_size: -
cdr3_aa: CATSRPGLGFSYEQYF

d_call: TRBD1
v_call: TRBV6-1
clone_size: -
cdr3_aa: CASSESHGVTGDSYEQYF

d_call: -
v_call: TRBV30
clone_size: -
cdr3_aa: CAWSGLTHTGELFF

d_call: -
v_call: TRBV27
clone_size: -
cdr3_aa: CASSLEAANTQYF

d_call: -
v_call: TRBV5-1
clone_size: -
cdr3_aa: CASSLGASLSSNYGYTF

d_call: -
v_call: TRBV2
clone_size: -
cdr3_aa: CASSYSGPAETQYF

d_call: TRBD1
v_call: TRBV5-6
clone_size: -
cdr3_aa: CASSPTGPYEQYF

d_call: TRBD1
v_call: TRBV7-3
clone_size: -
cdr3_aa: CASSLGQGPYNEQFF

d_call: TRBD1
v_call: TRBV2
clone_size: -
cdr3_aa: CASSDRTGAYTEAFF

d_call: TRBD1
v_call: TRBV11-2
clone_size: -
cdr3_aa: CASSPDRVYSGNTIYF

d_call: -
v_call: TRBV5-8
clone_size: few
cdr3_aa: CASSLVRETQYF

d_call: -
v_call: TRBV18
clone_size: -
cdr3_aa: CASSPGVNTEAFF

d_call: TRBD1
v_call: TRBV9
clone_size: -
cdr3_aa: CASSVVGTGDGYTF

d_call: -
v_call: TRBV14
clone_size: -
cdr3_aa: CASSQDPQGYTF

d_call: TRBD1
v_call: TRBV2
clone_size: -
cdr3_aa: CASTGTGNQPQHF

d_call: TRBD2
v_call: TRBV11-3
clone_size: -
cdr3_aa: CASSLSGTSGSNEQFF

d_call: -
v_call: TRBV5-4
clone_size: -
cdr3_aa: CASSSTAEQFF

d_call: -
v_call: TRBV7-9
clone_size: -
cdr3_aa: CASSTHDQPQHF

d_call: -
v_call: TRBV7-2
clone_size: -
cdr3_aa: CASSPGRRGSVGTQYF

d_call: -
v_call: TRBV2
clone_size: -
cdr3_aa: CASSRQGGYEQYF

d_call: TRBD1
v_call: TRBV7-9
clone_size: -
cdr3_aa: CASSLRTGGRQDEAFF

d_call: TRBD2
v_call: TRBV3-1/TRBV3-2
clone_size: few
cdr3_aa: CASSRKVGGGSSNLPYEQYF

d_call: -
v_call: TRBV5-6
clone_size: -
cdr3_aa: CASSLGGRVNTEAFF

d_call: -
v_call: TRBV12-3/TRBV12-4
clone_size: few
cdr3_aa: CASSLRGQEQFF

d_call: TRBD2
v_call: TRBV18
clone_size: -
cdr3_aa: CASSQTSGTTDTQYF

d_call: TRBD2
v_call: TRBV15
clone_size: -
cdr3_aa: CATSRDRLALRVNEQFF

d_call: -
v_call: TRBV6-5
clone_size: -
cdr3_aa: CASTAGRMGYEQYF

d_call: -
v_call: TRBV7-2
clone_size: -
cdr3_aa: CASSARLSAFSYNEQFF

d_call: -
v_call: TRBV18
clone_size: -
cdr3_aa: CASSPGQADTQYF

d_call: TRBD2
v_call: TRBV10-1
clone_size: few
cdr3_aa: CASSSSGNNTGELFF

d_call: TRBD2
v_call: TRBV18
clone_size: -
cdr3_aa: CASSGGTRVSEQYF

d_call: TRBD1
v_call: TRBV7-2
clone_size: -
cdr3_aa: CASSQGQENTEAFF

d_call: -
v_call: TRBV20-1
clone_size: -
cdr3_aa: CSASGDSDEQFF

d_call: TRBD2
v_call: TRBV11-2
clone_size: -
cdr3_aa: CASSLVAGAYEQYF

d_call: -
v_call: TRBV28
clone_size: once
cdr3_aa: CASSSRGRGTFF

d_call: -
v_call: TRBV21-1
clone_size: -
cdr3_aa: CASSKVRGRRRSTQYF

d_call: TRBD1
v_call: TRBV2
clone_size: -
cdr3_aa: CASSSGTGAYNEQFF

d_call: TRBD2
v_call: TRBV5-1
clone_size: -
cdr3_aa: CASSLGLAGGAAIETQYF

d_call: TRBD1
v_call: TRBV28
clone_size: -
cdr3_aa: CASSLPGQGRGQPQHF

d_call: TRBD1
v_call: TRBV6-6
clone_size: -
cdr3_aa: CASGDRGYSPLHF

d_call: -
v_call: TRBV18
clone_size: -
cdr3_aa: CASSPFRTDSQLTGELFF

d_call: -
v_call: TRBV28
clone_size: -
cdr3_aa: CASSSVAGDTQYF

d_call: -
v_call: TRBV2
clone_size: -
cdr3_aa: CASSGHLTGNKGYTF

d_call: TRBD2
v_call: TRBV5-1
clone_size: -
cdr3_aa: CASSRLAGGHLDNEQFF

d_call: TRBD2
v_call: TRBV7-8
clone_size: -
cdr3_aa: CASSSREGGEQYF

d_call: -
v_call: TRBV18
clone_size: -
cdr3_aa: CASSPQGLQNTGELFF

d_call: TRBD1
v_call: TRBV5-1
clone_size: -
cdr3_aa: CASSLGGTGPSYEQYF